This TCR beta chain was sequenced for a study of metastatic and nonmetastatic thyroid tumors. The length of the CDR3 is 11 residues. V was trimmed by 7 bases and J by 2 bases, leaving 8 bases between them. Germline V gene lookup returns CDR1 DFQATT and CDR2 SNEGSKA (reference sequence). TCRdb called clones again from the PCR reads with MiXCR. The data show about 47,000 clones, with around 25% seen just once and around 3.4% held by the top ten. Not a single patient had been given any form of treatment at any point before undergoing thyroid surgery. Sequencing input: blood. This chain uses TRBV20-1 with TRBJ1-2; D is unclear. This sequence was found in a male donor with papillary thyroid cancer or a benign thyroid nodule (not recorded which). Some clones in this sample may be carry-over from other donors' samples. The CDR3 bases are TGCAGTGGAGTTGGCAACTATGGCTACACCTTC. Translating it yields CSGVGNYGYTF.